This TCR beta chain was identified in a study of CD8 T cells in Susac syndrome. The multiple sclerosis control group consisted of treatment-naive patients whose relapsing-remitting disease, which was either stable or active, fulfilled revised McDonald criteria. From germline, CDR1 is PRHDT and CDR2 FYEKMQ (reference sequence). There are 14 residues in the CDR3. The V and J ends lost 3 bases and 5 bases, in that order; junction bases with no gene match: 5. In regard to this clonotype: Its antigen remains unknown.

Overall study results and limits: The study conceded that relatively few individuals underwent its TCR sequencing and HLA analysis.

It was with random hexamers that roughly 0.5 to 1 ug RNA was reverse transcribed. Via MiXCR, TCRdb re-called the immunoSEQ multiplex PCR reads, giving one row per CDR3 protein. The data hold approximately 80,000 distinct CDR3 sequences, with more than 85% observed a single time. The V and J genes are TRBV13 and TRBJ1-1, with TRBD1 matching over 8 bases. Source material: CD8+ T cells from PBMCs. The clonotype comes from a human donor with multiple sclerosis. The DNA of the CDR3 is TGTGCCAGCAGCTTCTGGACAGGGCCGACTGAAGCTTTCTTT. Encoded protein: CASSFWTGPTEAFF.